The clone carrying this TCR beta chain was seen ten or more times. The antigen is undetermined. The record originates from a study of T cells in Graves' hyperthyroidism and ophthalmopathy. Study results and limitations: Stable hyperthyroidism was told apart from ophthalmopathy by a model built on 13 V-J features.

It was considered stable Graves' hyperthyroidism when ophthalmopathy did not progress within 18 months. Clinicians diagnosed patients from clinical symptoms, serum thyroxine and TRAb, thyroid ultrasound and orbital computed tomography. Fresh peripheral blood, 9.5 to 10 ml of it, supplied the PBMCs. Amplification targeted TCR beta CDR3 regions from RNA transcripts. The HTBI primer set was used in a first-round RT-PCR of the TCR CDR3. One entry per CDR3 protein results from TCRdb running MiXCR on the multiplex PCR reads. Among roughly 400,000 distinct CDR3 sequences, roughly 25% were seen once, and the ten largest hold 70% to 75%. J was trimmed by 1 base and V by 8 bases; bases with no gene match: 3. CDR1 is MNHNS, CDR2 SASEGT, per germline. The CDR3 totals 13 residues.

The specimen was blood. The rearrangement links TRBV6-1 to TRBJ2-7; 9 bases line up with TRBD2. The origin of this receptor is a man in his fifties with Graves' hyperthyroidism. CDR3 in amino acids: CASGLATSYEQYF. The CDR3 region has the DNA TGTGCCAGCGGACTAGCGACTTCCTACGAGCAGTACTTC.